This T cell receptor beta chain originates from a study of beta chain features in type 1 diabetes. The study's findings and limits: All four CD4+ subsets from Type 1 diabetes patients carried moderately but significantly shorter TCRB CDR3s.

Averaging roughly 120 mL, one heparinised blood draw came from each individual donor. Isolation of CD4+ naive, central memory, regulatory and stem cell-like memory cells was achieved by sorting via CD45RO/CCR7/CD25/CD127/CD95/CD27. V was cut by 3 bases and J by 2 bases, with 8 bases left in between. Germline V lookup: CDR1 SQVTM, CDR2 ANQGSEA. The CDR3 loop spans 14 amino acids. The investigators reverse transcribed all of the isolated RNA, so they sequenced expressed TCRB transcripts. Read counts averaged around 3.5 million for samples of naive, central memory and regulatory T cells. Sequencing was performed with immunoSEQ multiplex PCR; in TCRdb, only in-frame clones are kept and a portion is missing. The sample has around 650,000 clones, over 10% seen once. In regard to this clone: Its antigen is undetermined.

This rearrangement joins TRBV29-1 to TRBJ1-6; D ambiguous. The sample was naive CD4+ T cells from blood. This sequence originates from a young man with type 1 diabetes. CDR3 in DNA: TGCAGCGTTGATCGGGGTCCCTATAATTCACCCCTCCACTTT. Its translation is CSVDRGPYNSPLHF.